This T cell receptor beta chain comes out of a study of blood T cell repertoires in COVID-19. Study-level background: The origin of the acute and convalescent COVID-19 samples was the United States, Italy and Spain. In each case, the material was cDNA or gDNA derived from T cells, B-cell-depleted T cells, or PBMCs.

Germline assignment: CDR1 SGHRS and CDR2 YFSETQ. Losses at the gene ends were 4 bases for V and 4 bases for J; bases not matched to a gene: 7. The CDR3 spans 16 residues. How the authors handled the data: Quantification of nucleated cells was approximated via reference gene primer amplification. Only in-frame clones appear in the TCRdb table, and some are missing; sequencing was by immunoSEQ multiplex PCR. That table supplies the V and J calls and clone size; D and trimming were determined from the DNA. The sample contains about 85,000 clones, around 90% of which appear only once. The receptor was isolated from a woman older than 75 with acute or convalescent COVID-19. The sequencing input was peripheral blood. The chain combines TRBV5-1 with TRBJ2-4, with 11 bases matching TRBD2. This chain's CDR3 is CASSAPTSGEKNIQYF. The CDR3 DNA is TGCGCCAGCAGCGCTCCGACTAGCGGGGAGAAAAACATTCAGTACTTC.